This TCR beta chain appears in the sequencing data of a study of molecular identifiers for immune sequencing clone quantification. About the research overall: Four of five RNA aliquots from about 19,000 or 110,000 naive CD8 T cells were sequenced. Points from the study as a whole: In naive cells, clones above 20 RNA copies held under 1% of molecules, whereas in effector cells they held over 99%.

This clonotype was seen a handful of times. Its target is unknown. Preparation methods for the bulk TCR libraries were those previously described, with listed TCR primers. One entry per CDR3 protein, called by TCRdb with MiXCR from the PCR reads. The sample comprises 20,000 to 30,000 distinct CDR3 sequences, about 15% of which are singletons, and around 0.99% rests with the top ten. The sequenced sample was naive CD8+ T cells from blood, with Jurkat cell RNA spiked in. The subset denotes: FACS-sorted CD8+CD4-CCR7+CD45RA+ naive T cells. This TCR was recovered from a human donor in good health. Some libraries in this study had Jurkat cell RNA spiked in.

The CDR3 DNA is TGCAGTGCTAGAGATCGGTCCAGCTCTAACACTGAAGCTTTCTTT. It translates to CSARDRSSSNTEAFF. The chain recombines TRBV20-1 with TRBJ1-1; D is uncertain. This CDR3 is 15 amino acids long. Germline CDR1 DFQATT, CDR2 SNEGSKA (reference sequence). V lost 0 bases to trimming and J lost 2 bases, with 13 bases between them.